The source of this TCR beta chain is a study of CD8 T cells in ankylosing spondylitis. The study's findings and limits: Among TCR beta sequences, a motif of fewer than 10 highly homologous variants appeared characteristic of ankylosing spondylitis blood.

CDR1 is SGDLS, CDR2 YYNGEE, per germline. V was pared by 5 bases and J by 2 bases, with 13 bases between. This CDR3 is built from 15 residues. In this sample, this clonotype turned up a few times. The antigen is not known. Each CDR3 protein is one row after TCRdb ran MiXCR on the 5' RACE reads. The table lists about 400,000 distinct CDR3 sequences, more than 20% of them singletons. This chain connects TRBV9 to TRBJ2-2; D may be TRBD2 (5 bases). This clonotype originated in a male donor with ankylosing spondylitis. Sequencing input: blood, either unsorted or a sorted T cell fraction (not recorded which). In DNA form, the CDR3 reads TGTGCCAGCAGTGGACTTAATCTAAACACCGGGGAGCTGTTTTTT. Its translation: CASSGLNLNTGELFF. Combining the CDR3 with reference TRBV9 and TRBJ2-2 gives the whole variable domain DSGVTQTPKHLITATGQRVTLRCSPRSGDLSVYWYQQSLDQGLQFLIQYYNGEERAKGNILERFSAQQFPDLHSELNLSSLELGDSALYFCASSGLNLNTGELFFGEGSRLTVL.